One sample yielded the 8 T cell receptor beta chains listed below, sequenced in a study of T cell responses to AZD1222 COVID-19 vaccine. The data were produced by immunoSEQ multiplex PCR, yet TCRdb's version contains in-frame clones alone and is incomplete. The data show fewer than 85,000 clones, roughly nine tenths seen once. The starting material was peripheral blood, obtained 28 days after the second AZD1222 dose. The receptors were gathered from an adult who received the AZD1222 COVID-19 vaccine.

This chain joins TRBV30 and TRBJ1-2; D call uncertain. From germline, CDR1 is GTSNPN and CDR2 SVGIG (reference sequence). This CDR3 spans 15 amino acids. Trimming left V 1 base short and J 4 bases short, with 16 bases between. CDR3 residues: CAWSATAFRRYGYTF. CDR3 coding DNA: TGTGCCTGGAGTGCAACGGCTTTTAGACGCTATGGCTACACCTTC.

The rearrangement links TRBV11-3 to TRBJ2-1; D possibly corresponds to TRBD1 (5 bases). Germline V lookup: CDR1 SGHNT, CDR2 YENEEA. V was shortened by 5 bases and J by 3 bases, with 8 bases between the two germline ends. This CDR3 has 13 residues. The CDR3 DNA is TGTGCCAGCAGCCGCAGGGTCTACAATGAGCAGTTCTTC. Translated, it gives CASSRRVYNEQFF.

The V call is TRBV28, the J call TRBJ2-7, with 8 bases matching TRBD1. Trimming cost V 3 bases and J 3 bases; bases outside gene matches: 7. Germline values: CDR1 MDHEN, CDR2 SYDVKM. CDR3 size: 15 residues. CDR3 nucleotide sequence: TGTGCCAGCAGTTTGGGGACAGGACGAAGCTACGAGCAGTACTTC. It specifies CASSLGTGRSYEQYF.

This clone has more than one count but fewer than ten. The chain recombines TRBV7-3 with TRBJ1-1; 8 positions match TRBD1. CDR3 size: 14 residues. The germline V gene encodes CDR1 SGHTA and CDR2 FQGTGA. V was pared by 3 bases and J by 4 bases, with 4 bases of the junction left unmatched. Written as DNA, the CDR3 is TGTGCCAGCAGCTTGACAGGGGCTCTCACTGAAGCTTTCTTT. Its translation is CASSLTGALTEAFF.

The V gene is TRBV30, the J gene TRBJ1-3; D gene uncertain. V was clipped by 1 base and J by 1 base, with 2 bases between them. Germline-derived CDR1 and CDR2 are GTSNPN and SVGIG (reference sequence). The CDR3 spans 12 residues. This CDR3 reads CAWSGSGNTIYF. CDR3 coding DNA: TGTGCCTGGAGTGGGTCTGGAAACACCATATATTTT.

In its sample, this clone was seen once. V usage is TRBV6-2 or TRBV6-3 and J usage is TRBJ2-1; TRBD2 is a possible D gene (5 bases). V shed 0 bases and J shed 2 bases, with 8 bases lying between them. Germline assignment: CDR1 MNHEY and CDR2 SVGEGT. This CDR3 contains 15 residues. The CDR3: CASSYSIGAYNEQFF. The CDR3 nucleotides read TGTGCCAGCAGTTACTCGATCGGGGCCTACAATGAGCAGTTCTTC.

This chain uses TRBV28 with TRBJ2-6; 8 nucleotides agree with TRBD2. Germline V gives CDR1 MDHEN, CDR2 SYDVKM. The CDR3 totals 18 residues. J lost 2 bases, V lost 3 bases, and 9 bases had no gene match. The CDR3 spells CASSLSGGRIAGANVLTF. DNA of the CDR3: TGTGCCAGCAGTTTGAGCGGGGGTCGTATAGCTGGGGCCAACGTCCTGACTTTC.

The chain combines TRBV24-1 with TRBJ2-2; 9 bases map to TRBD1. CDR1 is KGHDR and CDR2 is SFDVKD in the germline V gene. The CDR3 spans 13 residues. J was trimmed by 7 bases and V by 8 bases; bases with no gene match: 4. Here the CDR3 DNA reads TGTGCCACCACAGGACAGGGGCACGGGGAGCTGTTTTTT. Protein product: CATTGQGHGELFF.